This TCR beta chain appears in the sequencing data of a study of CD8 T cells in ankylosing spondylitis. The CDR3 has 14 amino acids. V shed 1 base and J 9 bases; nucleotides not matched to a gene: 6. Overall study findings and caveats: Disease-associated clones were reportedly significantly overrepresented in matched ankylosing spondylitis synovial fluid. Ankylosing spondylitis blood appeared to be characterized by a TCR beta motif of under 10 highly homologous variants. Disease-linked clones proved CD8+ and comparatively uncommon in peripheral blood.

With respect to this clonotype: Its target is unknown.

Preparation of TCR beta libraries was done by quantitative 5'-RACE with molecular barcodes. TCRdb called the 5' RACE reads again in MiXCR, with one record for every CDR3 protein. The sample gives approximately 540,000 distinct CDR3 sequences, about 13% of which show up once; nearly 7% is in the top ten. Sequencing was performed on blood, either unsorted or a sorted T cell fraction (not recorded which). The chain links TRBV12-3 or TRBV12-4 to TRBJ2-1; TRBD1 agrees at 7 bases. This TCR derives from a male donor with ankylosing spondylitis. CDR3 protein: CASSLGQGVIEQFF. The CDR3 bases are TGTGCCAGCAGTTTAGGCCAGGGGGTTATTGAGCAGTTCTTC.